This TCR beta chain emerged from a study of shared clonotypes between healthy human individuals. Germline V gene lookup returns CDR1 MNHNY and CDR2 SVGAGI (reference sequence). Deletions cut 2 bases from V and 5 bases from J, with 10 bases between. The CDR3 totals 13 residues. Profiled with immunoSEQ multiplex PCR; TCRdb holds only in-frame clones, not every one. The top ten hold more than 0.1% of the sample, which has some 2 million clones, 95% seen once. This clone was seen once. It was into CD45RA+ naive and CD45RA-negative memory subsets that the CD4+ cells were split. The sample was naive CD4+ T cells sorted from blood. Described subset: CD45RA+ positively selected. The origin of this receptor is a young man in good health. This sequence joins TRBV6-6 and TRBJ2-7; perhaps TRBD2 as D (5 bases). The CDR3 reads CASSYGAGHEQYF. CDR3 DNA: TGTGCCAGCAGTTACGGCGCGGGTCACGAGCAGTACTTC.